This paragraph reports one T cell receptor (beta chain). Its antigen is undetermined. The length of the CDR3 is 15 residues. Germline values: CDR1 DFQATT, CDR2 SNEGSKA (reference sequence). The V and J ends lost 6 bases and 1 base, in that order; junction bases with no gene match: 8. The record originates from a study of T cell repertoires in cytomegalovirus infection. Overall study results and limits: Dominating the ex vivo response were TCR beta clonotypes that were CMV-specific and HLA-C-restricted.

MiXCR was run by TCRdb on the reads, yielding one entry per CDR3 protein. Seen here are under 800,000 distinct CDR3 sequences, around 24% observed once, and the top ten hold less than 9.5%. Source material: CD8+ T cells from PBMCs. The sequence was obtained from a human donor in good health (CMV status not recorded). Some clones in this sample may be carry-over from other donors' samples. The chain combines TRBV20-1 with TRBJ2-5, with 10 bases that match TRBD2. The CDR3 loop reads CSAGELAGTQETQYF. In DNA form, the CDR3 reads TGCAGTGCCGGGGAACTAGCGGGGACCCAAGAGACCCAGTACTTC.